One and the same sample provided the 2 T cell receptor beta chains below, sequenced in a study of beta chain features in type 1 diabetes. Investigators reverse transcribed all isolated RNA, so they sequenced expressed TCRB transcripts. Some clones are missing from TCRdb's copy, which holds only in-frame ones; the method was immunoSEQ multiplex PCR. The sample holds approximately 250,000 clones, roughly 13% seen once. Sequencing was done on a sample of naive CD4+ T cells from blood. These receptors all come from a middle-aged woman in good health.

J is TRBJ1-6 and V is TRBV5-6; D possibly corresponds to TRBD1 (6 bases). Looked up from germline, CDR1 is SGHDT and CDR2 is YYEEEE. Trimming left V 2 bases short and J 6 bases short, with 12 bases between. The length of the CDR3 is 15 residues. The CDR3 spells CASSFGGASNSPLHF. For the CDR3, the DNA is TGTGCCAGCAGCTTCGGGGGGGCGAGTAATTCACCCCTCCACTTT.

This clone was seen repeatedly, ten times or more. The J gene is TRBJ2-5, the V gene TRBV15; D may be TRBD2 (7 bases). The CDR3 spans 15 residues. Germline V gene data show CDR1 as LNHNV and CDR2 as YYDKDF (reference sequence). Trimming took off 4 bases at V and 4 bases at J, with 16 bases between the two ends. The CDR3 here is CATSKGRGPSETQYF. CDR3 DNA: TGTGCCACCAGCAAGGGGCGGGGGCCATCAGAGACCCAGTACTTC.